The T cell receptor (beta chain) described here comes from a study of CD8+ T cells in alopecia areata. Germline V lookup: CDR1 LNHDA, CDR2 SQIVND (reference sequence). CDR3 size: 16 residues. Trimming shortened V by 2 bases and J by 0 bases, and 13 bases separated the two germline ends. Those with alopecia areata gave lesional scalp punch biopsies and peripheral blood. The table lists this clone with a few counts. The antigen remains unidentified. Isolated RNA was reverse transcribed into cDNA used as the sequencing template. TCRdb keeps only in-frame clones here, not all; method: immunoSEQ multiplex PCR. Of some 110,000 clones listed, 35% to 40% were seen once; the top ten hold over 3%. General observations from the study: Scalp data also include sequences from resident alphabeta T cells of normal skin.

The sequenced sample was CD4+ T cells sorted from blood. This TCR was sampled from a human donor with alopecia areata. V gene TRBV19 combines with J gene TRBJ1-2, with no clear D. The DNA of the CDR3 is TGTGCCAGTAGTATAATGGGCCATGGGGCTAACTATGGCTACACCTTC. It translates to CASSIMGHGANYGYTF.